Described below is a single TCR beta chain sequence and its context. The sample is drawn from a study of control samples from healthy donors and cancer patients. J lost 2 bases, V lost 5 bases, and 22 bases had no gene match. This CDR3 contains 20 residues. The V gene's germline CDR1 is PRHDT and CDR2 FYEKMQ (reference sequence). The method was immunoSEQ multiplex PCR; TCRdb's version includes in-frame clones alone and lacks a portion of them. The data contain about 160,000 clones, about 90% of them seen just once; the ten biggest clones take up 12%. The origin of this receptor is a man aged 25-40 years in good health. The chain employs TRBV13 and TRBJ1-2; TRBD1 matches 8 bases. The sequencing sample was made of blood. Here the CDR3 DNA reads TGTGCCAGCAGCCGGACAGGGCAGACGGATCGTCCTCTCCACAACTATGGCTACACCTTC. Encoded protein: CASSRTGQTDRPLHNYGYTF.